The rows below give T cell receptor beta chains drawn from one sample of a study of siplizumab effects on memory and regulatory T cells. Some clones are missing from TCRdb's copy, which holds only in-frame ones; the method was immunoSEQ multiplex PCR. This table holds about 64,000 clones, roughly 96% found once. The source material was naive CD8+ T cells sorted from blood. These receptors originate from a human donor in good health. Each CDR3 is given with its conserved first and last residue. A D gene is named only where the DNA matches it firmly. Clone sizes are given selectively: once, few, many, or a class where the clone is expanded.

clone_size: -
d_call: -
v_call: TRBV28
j_call: TRBJ2-7
cdr3_nt: TGTGCCAGCAGTTTTCCCGGGGTAGCCTACGAGCAGTACTTC
cdr3_aa: CASSFPGVAYEQYF

clone_size: -
d_call: TRBD2
v_call: TRBV9
j_call: TRBJ2-3
cdr3_nt: TGTGCCAGCAGCGTAGGTGGGACTAGCGGGGGGGCCGCAAGCACAGATACGCAGTATTTT
cdr3_aa: CASSVGGTSGGAASTDTQYF

clone_size: -
d_call: -
v_call: TRBV5-4
j_call: TRBJ1-6
cdr3_nt: TGTGCCAGCCGGGGGGCAGGGCTTTCACCCCTCCACTTT
cdr3_aa: CASRGAGLSPLHF

clone_size: -
d_call: TRBD1
v_call: TRBV5-4
j_call: TRBJ1-6
cdr3_nt: TGTGCCAGCAGTCCCGGGACAGATCATTCACCCCTCCACTTT
cdr3_aa: CASSPGTDHSPLHF

clone_size: few
d_call: -
v_call: TRBV30
j_call: TRBJ1-5
cdr3_nt: TGTGCCTGGAGTGTGGGGGGTCAGCCCCAGCATTTT
cdr3_aa: CAWSVGGQPQHF

clone_size: once
d_call: -
v_call: TRBV25-1
j_call: TRBJ2-3
cdr3_nt: TGTGCCAGCAGTGAACTAGGGGGGGATACGCAGTATTTT
cdr3_aa: CASSELGGDTQYF

clone_size: -
d_call: -
v_call: TRBV27
j_call: TRBJ2-3
cdr3_nt: TGTGCCAGCAGGCAGCGAGGGGTACAGCGACAAATTACCGCAAACACAGATACGCAGTATTTT
cdr3_aa: CASRQRGVQRQITANTDTQYF

clone_size: once
d_call: -
v_call: TRBV28
j_call: TRBJ2-3
cdr3_nt: TGTGCCAGCAGTTTATCTGACCTTAGCACAGATACGCAGTATTTT
cdr3_aa: CASSLSDLSTDTQYF

clone_size: once
d_call: TRBD2
v_call: TRBV7-9
j_call: TRBJ2-5
cdr3_nt: TGTGCCAGCAGCTCGTGGGGCGGGGGAGAGACCCAGTACTTC
cdr3_aa: CASSSWGGGETQYF

clone_size: -
d_call: -
v_call: TRBV19
j_call: TRBJ2-3
cdr3_nt: TGTGCCAGTAGTTGGGCTTCTAGCACAGATACGCAGTATTTT
cdr3_aa: CASSWASSTDTQYF

clone_size: -
d_call: -
v_call: TRBV6-1
j_call: TRBJ2-6
cdr3_nt: TGTGCCAGCAGTGTGGTTTGGGAATGTAACAATCGGGCCAACGTCCTGACTTTC
cdr3_aa: CASSVVWECNNRANVLTF

clone_size: -
d_call: TRBD2
v_call: TRBV6-6
j_call: TRBJ2-3
cdr3_nt: TGTGCCAGCAGCATAGCGGGGGGAGATACGCAGTATTTT
cdr3_aa: CASSIAGGDTQYF

clone_size: -
d_call: -
v_call: TRBV5-1
j_call: TRBJ1-4
cdr3_nt: TGCGCCAGCAGCTTGGAGCAGGGTCTTAATGAAAAACTGTTTTTT
cdr3_aa: CASSLEQGLNEKLFF

clone_size: -
d_call: -
v_call: TRBV5-1
j_call: TRBJ2-7
cdr3_nt: TGCGCCAGCAGCTTGTACAGCTCCTACGAGCAGTACTTC
cdr3_aa: CASSLYSSYEQYF

clone_size: -
d_call: -
v_call: TRBV7-2
j_call: TRBJ2-1
cdr3_nt: TGTGCCAGCAGCCCCGGCTCCGTCTCCTACAATGAGCAGTTCTTC
cdr3_aa: CASSPGSVSYNEQFF

clone_size: -
d_call: -
v_call: TRBV5-4
j_call: TRBJ2-7
cdr3_nt: TGTGCCAGCAGCTTTAAGGTTGGGGCGTTCACGAGCTCCTACGAGCAGTACTTC
cdr3_aa: CASSFKVGAFTSSYEQYF

clone_size: -
d_call: -
v_call: TRBV7-9
j_call: TRBJ1-5
cdr3_nt: TGTGCCAGCAGCCCGGTTCACGGCAATCAGCCCCAGCATTTT
cdr3_aa: CASSPVHGNQPQHF

clone_size: -
d_call: TRBD1
v_call: TRBV5-5
j_call: TRBJ1-5
cdr3_nt: TGTGCCAGCAGCTTTAGTACAGGGGACTTGCCCCAGCATTTT
cdr3_aa: CASSFSTGDLPQHF

clone_size: -
d_call: TRBD2
v_call: TRBV9
j_call: TRBJ2-3
cdr3_nt: TGTGCCAGCAGCCTTAGCGGGACTAGCACAGATACGCAGTATTTT
cdr3_aa: CASSLSGTSTDTQYF

clone_size: -
d_call: -
v_call: TRBV5-5
j_call: TRBJ1-1
cdr3_nt: TGTGCCAGCAGCTGGGATGGGCAGAACACTGAAGCTTTCTTT
cdr3_aa: CASSWDGQNTEAFF

clone_size: -
d_call: TRBD2
v_call: TRBV5-4
j_call: TRBJ2-3
cdr3_nt: TGTGCCAGCAGCTCCGGGACTAGCTCCGATACGCAGTATTTT
cdr3_aa: CASSSGTSSDTQYF

clone_size: -
d_call: TRBD2
v_call: TRBV6-4
j_call: TRBJ2-3
cdr3_nt: TGTGCCAGCAGTAGCCAAGCGGGGGCGGTCACAGATACGCAGTATTTT
cdr3_aa: CASSSQAGAVTDTQYF

clone_size: -
d_call: TRBD2
v_call: TRBV11-2
j_call: TRBJ2-3
cdr3_nt: TGTGCCAGCAGCCCATCGATAGCGGGGGTGACAGATACGCAGTATTTT
cdr3_aa: CASSPSIAGVTDTQYF

clone_size: once
d_call: -
v_call: TRBV4-1
j_call: TRBJ2-7
cdr3_nt: TGCGCCAGCAGCCACCCGCTGGGGGACGAGCAGTACTTC
cdr3_aa: CASSHPLGDEQYF

clone_size: -
d_call: -
v_call: TRBV5-6
j_call: TRBJ1-1
cdr3_nt: TGTGCCAGCAGCTTGCACACAGGGACTGAAGCTTTCTTT
cdr3_aa: CASSLHTGTEAFF

clone_size: -
d_call: -
v_call: TRBV5-4
j_call: TRBJ1-3
cdr3_nt: TGTGCCAGCAGCATAGGACAGAACCCTGGAAACACCATATATTTT
cdr3_aa: CASSIGQNPGNTIYF

clone_size: -
d_call: -
v_call: TRBV9
j_call: TRBJ2-7
cdr3_nt: TGTGCCAGCAGCTCACCTCCTACAGGGATCCCCCACGAGCAGTACTTC
cdr3_aa: CASSSPPTGIPHEQYF

clone_size: -
d_call: TRBD1
v_call: TRBV9
j_call: TRBJ1-4
cdr3_nt: TGTGCCAGCAGCGAAGCACAGGGGGCGGAGGAAAAACTGTTTTTT
cdr3_aa: CASSEAQGAEEKLFF

clone_size: -
d_call: TRBD1
v_call: TRBV19
j_call: TRBJ2-1
cdr3_nt: TGTGCCAGTAGTATCGGACAGGGGAACTACAATGAGCAGTTCTTC
cdr3_aa: CASSIGQGNYNEQFF

clone_size: -
d_call: -
v_call: TRBV9
j_call: TRBJ2-1
cdr3_nt: TGTGCCAGCAGCGCAGAGCGGGGGCGGGGGACAGATGAGCAGTTCTTC
cdr3_aa: CASSAERGRGTDEQFF

clone_size: -
d_call: -
v_call: TRBV19
j_call: TRBJ2-5
cdr3_nt: TGTGCCAGTAGCCCGGGGTACCAAGAGACCCAGTACTTC
cdr3_aa: CASSPGYQETQYF

clone_size: -
d_call: TRBD2
v_call: TRBV19
j_call: TRBJ2-7
cdr3_nt: TGTGCCAGTACGCCTAGCGGGGGCTACTCCTACGAGCAGTACTTC
cdr3_aa: CASTPSGGYSYEQYF

clone_size: -
d_call: -
v_call: TRBV2
j_call: TRBJ2-1
cdr3_nt: TGTGCCAGCAGCACTTCCTTGGATGAGCAGTTCTTC
cdr3_aa: CASSTSLDEQFF

clone_size: once
d_call: -
v_call: TRBV4-2
j_call: TRBJ2-7
cdr3_nt: TGTGCCAGCAGCCAAGAAATGGATCCCAGCTCCTACGAGCAGTACTTC
cdr3_aa: CASSQEMDPSSYEQYF

clone_size: once
d_call: -
v_call: TRBV5-4
j_call: TRBJ2-7
cdr3_nt: TGTGCCAGCAGCTTTATGGCTAGCTCCTACGAGCAGTACTTC
cdr3_aa: CASSFMASSYEQYF

clone_size: -
d_call: TRBD2
v_call: TRBV5-1
j_call: TRBJ2-7
cdr3_nt: TGCGCCAGCAGCTTGGGGTTAGCGGGTGCCTACGAGCAGTACTTC
cdr3_aa: CASSLGLAGAYEQYF

clone_size: -
d_call: -
v_call: TRBV27
j_call: TRBJ1-5
cdr3_nt: TGTGCCAGCAGTTTCCTGAGCCTTAGCAATCAGCCCCAGCATTTT
cdr3_aa: CASSFLSLSNQPQHF

clone_size: -
d_call: TRBD1
v_call: TRBV19
j_call: TRBJ2-7
cdr3_nt: TGTGCCAGTAGTACCGCCGGGACAGGGGACTACCGTATCTCCTACGAGCAGTACTTC
cdr3_aa: CASSTAGTGDYRISYEQYF

clone_size: -
d_call: -
v_call: TRBV30
j_call: TRBJ2-3
cdr3_nt: TGTGCCTGGAGTGTACTGGGCGGAAGCACAGATACGCAGTATTTT
cdr3_aa: CAWSVLGGSTDTQYF

clone_size: -
d_call: -
v_call: TRBV2
j_call: TRBJ2-5
cdr3_nt: TGTGCCAGCAAAGATGTTAGGGAGTACCAAGAGACCCAGTACTTC
cdr3_aa: CASKDVREYQETQYF

clone_size: -
d_call: TRBD2
v_call: TRBV13
j_call: TRBJ2-7
cdr3_nt: TGTGCCAGCGCCAAGCGTGACGACCCGGGGGGAGCGCAGTACTTC
cdr3_aa: CASAKRDDPGGAQYF

clone_size: -
d_call: TRBD2
v_call: TRBV4-2
j_call: TRBJ2-3
cdr3_nt: TGTGCCAGCAGCCCTATAACGGGGGGGCTTTCAGATACGCAGTATTTT
cdr3_aa: CASSPITGGLSDTQYF

clone_size: once
d_call: -
v_call: TRBV11-2
j_call: TRBJ1-4
cdr3_nt: TGTGCCAGCAGCTTAGTGTCTTTCGATAATGAAAAACTGTTTTTT
cdr3_aa: CASSLVSFDNEKLFF

clone_size: -
d_call: TRBD2
v_call: TRBV11-2
j_call: TRBJ2-7
cdr3_nt: TGTGCCAGCAGCAGAGACGGGGGGGACTACGAGCAGTACTTC
cdr3_aa: CASSRDGGDYEQYF

clone_size: -
d_call: -
v_call: TRBV6-1
j_call: TRBJ1-2
cdr3_nt: TGTGCCAGCAGCGACTATGGCTACACCTTC
cdr3_aa: CASSDYGYTF

clone_size: once
d_call: -
v_call: TRBV5-1
j_call: TRBJ2-3
cdr3_nt: TGCGCCAGCACAACTGAACAGGGTTGGTCTCCAGATACGCAGTATTTT
cdr3_aa: CASTTEQGWSPDTQYF

clone_size: -
d_call: TRBD1
v_call: TRBV6-5
j_call: TRBJ1-1
cdr3_nt: TGTGCCAGCAGTTACTCAGGGGGCGGTGAAGCTTTCTTT
cdr3_aa: CASSYSGGGEAFF

clone_size: once
d_call: -
v_call: TRBV5-4
j_call: TRBJ2-2
cdr3_nt: TGTGCCAGCAGCCCCCCGGGAACCGGGGAGCTGTTTTTT
cdr3_aa: CASSPPGTGELFF

clone_size: -
d_call: TRBD1
v_call: TRBV5-4
j_call: TRBJ1-1
cdr3_nt: TGTGCCAGCAGCTTATTACAGGGGACGGGCACTGAAGCTTTCTTT
cdr3_aa: CASSLLQGTGTEAFF

clone_size: -
d_call: TRBD1
v_call: TRBV27
j_call: TRBJ2-7
cdr3_nt: TGTGCCAGCAGTTTATTCGGGACAGGTCCCTACGAGCAGTACTTC
cdr3_aa: CASSLFGTGPYEQYF

clone_size: -
d_call: -
v_call: TRBV9
j_call: TRBJ2-3
cdr3_nt: TGTGCCAGCAGCTTGGGGGGCGCAGATACGCAGTATTTT
cdr3_aa: CASSLGGADTQYF

clone_size: -
d_call: -
v_call: TRBV5-1
j_call: TRBJ2-7
cdr3_nt: TGCGCCAGCAGCTTGGTCGCAGGCGCCTACGAGCAGTACTTC
cdr3_aa: CASSLVAGAYEQYF

clone_size: -
d_call: TRBD2
v_call: TRBV9
j_call: TRBJ2-2
cdr3_nt: TGTGCCAGCAGCGCCAGGACTAGCGGGGGGGTCCGCCCCGGGGAGCTGTTTTTT
cdr3_aa: CASSARTSGGVRPGELFF

clone_size: once
d_call: -
v_call: TRBV28
j_call: TRBJ1-5
cdr3_nt: TGTGCCAGCAGTTTATCGGGGGCTAATCAGCCCCAGCATTTT
cdr3_aa: CASSLSGANQPQHF

clone_size: once
d_call: TRBD1
v_call: TRBV6-5
j_call: TRBJ2-3
cdr3_nt: TGTGCCACCCGGGACAGGCTTCGCGATACGCAGTATTTT
cdr3_aa: CATRDRLRDTQYF

clone_size: -
d_call: -
v_call: TRBV4-1
j_call: TRBJ1-6
cdr3_nt: TGCGCCAGCAGCCAAGATATCAGGGATGGATCACCCCTCCACTTT
cdr3_aa: CASSQDIRDGSPLHF

clone_size: -
d_call: TRBD1
v_call: TRBV5-1
j_call: TRBJ2-3
cdr3_nt: TGCGCCAGCAGCTTGGCCGGGACAGCCACAGATACGCAGTATTTT
cdr3_aa: CASSLAGTATDTQYF

clone_size: -
d_call: -
v_call: TRBV19
j_call: TRBJ2-7
cdr3_nt: TGTGCCAGTACCATGCAGCGTAGCGTCCACGAGCAGTACTTC
cdr3_aa: CASTMQRSVHEQYF